The 32 T cell receptor beta chains below were found in one sample sequenced in a study of cytomegalovirus exposure and HLA in healthy donors. Primers: 60 Vbeta forward and 13 Jbeta reverse. Assay: immunoSEQ multiplex PCR; the TCRdb copy retains only in-frame clones and omits some. The sample contains some 130,000 clones, 70% to 80% of which appear only once. Material for sequencing was PBMCs. The receptor source for this set is a man younger than 45 in good health and CMV-seronegative.

V and J are TRBV29-1 and TRBJ2-1; weak D call: TRBD2 (5 bases). The V end was cut by 4 bases, the J end by 6 bases, with 28 bases between. CDR3 length equals 18 residues. Germline V gene lookup returns CDR1 SQVTM and CDR2 ANQGSEA. The chain's CDR3 is CSVAALPSSIEGFNEQFF. The CDR3 coding sequence is TGCAGCGTTGCGGCCCTCCCGTCTAGCATAGAGGGTTTCAATGAGCAGTTCTTC.

In its sample, this clone was seen a few times. The rearrangement joins TRBV5-1 to TRBJ1-1; 8 nucleotides align to TRBD1. The CDR3 runs to 17 residues. Trimming cost V 1 base and J 3 bases; bases outside gene matches: 11. Germline V gene lookup returns CDR1 SGHRS and CDR2 YFSETQ. Written as DNA, the CDR3 is TGCGCCAGCAGCTTGACCCCAGGGGGCGCGGGGGACACTGAAGCTTTCTTT. Translated: CASSLTPGGAGDTEAFF.

This clone was recorded a few times. The chain carries TRBV7-6 and TRBJ2-5, with 10 bases matching TRBD2. This CDR3 contains 18 residues. V was pared by 5 bases and J by 1 base, with 13 bases of the junction left unmatched. Germline CDR1 is SGHVS and CDR2 is FNYEAQ. This CDR3 reads CASSPPSGRALIQETQYF. DNA of the CDR3: TGTGCCAGCAGCCCGCCGAGCGGGAGGGCCCTAATCCAAGAGACCCAGTACTTC.

This clone was detected only once. The rearrangement joins TRBV28 to TRBJ2-7, with TRBD1 as a possible D gene (6 bases). The germline CDR1 and CDR2 sequences are MDHEN and SYDVKM. Trimming removed 2 bases at V and 4 bases at J, with 12 bases between. This CDR3 has 14 residues. The CDR3 region has the DNA TGTGCCAGCAGTTTAGAACAGGGTTTGTACGAGCAGTACTTC. It yields the protein CASSLEQGLYEQYF.

The rearrangement links TRBV28 to TRBJ1-2; D unresolved. Germline values: CDR1 MDHEN, CDR2 SYDVKM. V lost 2 bases and J lost 5, with 6 bases in between. The CDR3 length is 12 residues. The CDR3 is CASSLIPYGYTF. In nucleotides, the CDR3 is TGTGCCAGCAGTTTAATCCCTTATGGCTACACCTTC.

The chain has TRBV6-5 and TRBJ1-1; D uncertain. V was shortened by 5 bases and J by 1 base, with 11 bases between the two germline ends. Germline CDR1 is MNHEY and CDR2 is SVGAGI. The CDR3 has 14 amino acids. The chain's CDR3 is CASSTNQANTEAFF. Here the CDR3 DNA reads TGTGCCAGCAGTACCAACCAAGCGAACACTGAAGCTTTCTTT.

This clone was found once. V gene TRBV19 combines with J gene TRBJ2-2; TRBD1 might be the D (6 bases). The CDR3 is 15 residues long. CDR1 and CDR2 from the germline V gene are LNHDA and SQIVND (reference sequence). The V and J ends lost 5 bases and 4 bases respectively, with 14 bases between them. CDR3 amino acids: CASSPRTAFTGELFF. The CDR3 DNA is TGTGCCAGTAGTCCGAGGACAGCTTTCACCGGGGAGCTGTTTTTT.

This chain joins TRBV6-5 and TRBJ1-5, with D hard to call. Trimming took off 0 bases at V and 2 bases at J, with 8 bases between the two ends. This CDR3 comprises 15 residues. Looked up from germline, CDR1 is MNHEY and CDR2 is SVGAGI. CDR3 coding DNA: TGTGCCAGCAGTTACTCGAGCCGAGGCAATCAGCCCCAGCATTTT. Its translation: CASSYSSRGNQPQHF.

The J gene is TRBJ2-1, the V gene TRBV5-1; no firm D call. The CDR3 is 15 residues long. CDR1 and CDR2 from the germline V gene are SGHRS and YFSETQ. V was clipped by 2 bases and J by 3 bases, with 12 bases between them. This CDR3 is CASSFTGGSYNEQFF. The CDR3 nucleotides are TGCGCCAGCAGCTTTACTGGCGGCAGCTACAATGAGCAGTTCTTC.

V gene TRBV9 combines with J gene TRBJ2-1; maybe TRBD2 (5 bases). Deletions cut 0 bases from V and 0 bases from J, with 7 bases between. This CDR3 has 15 residues. CDR1 and CDR2 (germline): SGDLS, YYNGEE. The CDR3 bases are TGTGCCAGCAGCGTAGTGGGGAGCTCCTACAATGAGCAGTTCTTC. The encoded protein is CASSVVGSSYNEQFF.

Only a few counts were recorded for this clone. The chain uses TRBV7-8 and TRBJ2-3; 7 nucleotides align to TRBD1. Germline values: CDR1 SGHVS, CDR2 FQNEAQ. The CDR3 spans 15 residues. Germline trimming cut 4 bases from V and 2 bases from J; bases unmatched to any gene: 6. In nucleotides, the CDR3 is TGTGCCAGCAGCTCCCTGGGACAGATCACAGATACGCAGTATTTT. Translation: CASSSLGQITDTQYF.

J is TRBJ1-2 and V is TRBV19, with 9 nucleotides matching TRBD1. The V and J ends lost 4 bases and 3 bases, in that order; junction bases with no gene match: 6. CDR3 length: 15 amino acids. Germline loops: CDR1 LNHDA, CDR2 SQIVND (reference sequence). CDR3 DNA: TGTGCCAGTAGTACCCCGACAGGGGGTTACTATGGCTACACCTTC. Translated: CASSTPTGGYYGYTF.

This chain uses TRBV5-4 with TRBJ2-7, with 7 nucleotides matching TRBD2. Germline V lookup: CDR1 SGHNT, CDR2 YYREEE (reference sequence). V trimming: 4 bases; J trimming: 0 bases; junction bases outside the gene matches: 7. The CDR3 is 15 amino acids. CDR3 sequence: CASSGGTTLSYEQYF. DNA of the CDR3: TGTGCCAGCAGCGGCGGGACTACCCTCTCCTACGAGCAGTACTTC. Together with reference TRBV5-4 and TRBJ2-7, the CDR3 gives the full variable domain: ETGVTQSPTHLIKTRGQQVTLRCSSQSGHNTVSWYQQALGQGPQFIFQYYREEENGRGNFPPRFSGLQFPNYSSELNVNALELDDSALYLCASSGGTTLSYEQYFGPGTRLTVT.

CDR3 residues: CAGGANEQFF. For the CDR3, the DNA is TGTGCCGGGGGGGCCAATGAGCAGTTCTTC. V and J are TRBV30 and TRBJ2-1, with D tentatively TRBD2 (7 bases). The CDR3 totals 10 residues. Germline lookup yields CDR1 GTSNPN and CDR2 SVGIG (reference sequence). Trimming shortened V by 8 bases and J by 6 bases, and 8 bases separated the two germline ends.

This chain links TRBV21-1 with TRBJ1-1. TRBV21-1 is termed a pseudogene. CDR3 length: 15 residues. CDR3 bases: TGTGCCAGCAGCGGGGGGGCCCCCTCTAACACTGAAGCTTTCTTT. This codes for CASSGGAPSNTEAFF.

The V gene is TRBV29-1, the J gene TRBJ2-7, with TRBD2 matching 7 bases. With V trimmed by 6 bases and J by 0 bases, 11 bases remained unmatched. The CDR3 loop spans 15 amino acids. CDR1 and CDR2 from the germline V gene are SQVTM and ANQGSEA. DNA for the CDR3: TGCAGCGTAGATATCGGGACTAAAAACTCCTACGAGCAGTACTTC. It codes for CSVDIGTKNSYEQYF.

The chain is built from TRBV5-5 and TRBJ2-3; 10 bases agree with TRBD2. Germline CDR1 SGHKS, CDR2 YYEKEE (reference sequence). V shed 4 bases and J 6 bases; nucleotides not matched to a gene: 5. CDR3 length equals 14 residues. Here the CDR3 DNA reads TGTGCCAGCAGCGGCCCGGGACTAGCGGATACGCAGTATTTT. Its protein is CASSGPGLADTQYF.

This clone was detected only once. The chain links TRBV5-1 to TRBJ1-2; 10 positions agree with TRBD1. V lost 5 bases to trimming and J lost 5 bases; unmatched junction nucleotides: 9. CDR1 SGHRS and CDR2 YFSETQ come from the germline V gene. There are 15 residues in the CDR3. CDR3 loop: CASRYAGTGVYGYTF. Written as DNA, the CDR3 is TGCGCCAGCAGGTACGCCGGGACAGGGGTATATGGCTACACCTTC.

A single count supports this clone. CDR3 sequence: CASSLGLATGELFF. The CDR3 DNA is TGTGCCAGCAGCTTGGGCCTAGCTACCGGGGAGCTGTTTTTT. The rearrangement links TRBV5-4 to TRBJ2-2, with D possibly being TRBD2 (5 bases). The CDR3 runs 14 residues. The germline V gene has CDR1 SGHNT and CDR2 YYREEE (reference sequence). Deletions cut 0 bases from V and 5 bases from J, with 8 bases between.

The chain carries TRBV6-5 and TRBJ2-1; D not certain. Trimming removed 0 bases at V and 5 bases at J, with 14 bases between. Germline loops: CDR1 MNHEY, CDR2 SVGAGI. The CDR3 has 16 amino acids. CDR3 in amino acids: CASSYSNPTDHNEQFF. The CDR3 nucleotides read TGTGCCAGCAGTTACTCGAACCCGACTGACCACAATGAGCAGTTCTTC.

This rearrangement joins TRBV2 to TRBJ2-1, with 10 nucleotides matching TRBD2. The CDR3 is 14 amino acids. The V gene's germline CDR1 is SNHLY and CDR2 FYNNEI. With 6 bases clipped from V and 8 bases from J, the junction kept 7 bases outside the gene matches. CDR3 sequence: CASRASGRIDEQFF. Here the CDR3 DNA reads TGTGCCAGCAGGGCTAGCGGGAGAATCGATGAGCAGTTCTTC.

The J gene is TRBJ2-2, the V gene TRBV10-3; 12 bases line up with TRBD2. The CDR3 runs to 15 residues. Germline-derived CDR1 and CDR2 are ENHRY and SYGVKD. V shed 9 bases, J shed 1 base, and the junction held 3 bases outside the gene matches. CDR3 residues: CAISGLAGNTGELFF. The CDR3 DNA is TGTGCCATATCGGGACTAGCGGGGAACACCGGGGAGCTGTTTTTT.

The rearrangement links TRBV4-1 to TRBJ1-5; TRBD1 aligns across 7 bases. The CDR3 totals 15 residues. Germline V lookup: CDR1 MGHRA, CDR2 YSYEKL. The V and J ends lost 1 base and 6 bases, in that order; junction bases with no gene match: 6. This chain's CDR3 is CASSQAGTVGQPQHF. Written as DNA, the CDR3 is TGCGCCAGCAGCCAAGCCGGGACAGTGGGTCAGCCCCAGCATTTT.

This clone was seen a single time. The chain links TRBV20-1 to TRBJ2-5, with unresolved D. CDR3 length equals 11 residues. Germline CDR1 DFQATT, CDR2 SNEGSKA (reference sequence). Trimming cost V 6 bases and J 7 bases, with 12 bases left between them. Here the CDR3 reads CSALRSGTQYF. The CDR3 bases are TGCAGTGCCCTACGGTCTGGGACCCAGTACTTC.

V is TRBV29-1 and J is TRBJ2-5, with D unresolved. The CDR3 runs to 15 residues. Germline V gene data show CDR1 as SQVTM and CDR2 as ANQGSEA. V lost 7 bases and J 8 bases, leaving 26 bases between the germline ends. The chain's CDR3 is CSAAREVAWQRTQYF. The CDR3 bases are TGCAGCGCTGCCCGTGAGGTTGCGTGGCAGAGAACCCAGTACTTC.

The count of this clone is one. The genes are TRBV6-5 and TRBJ2-7; no firm D call. Germline-derived CDR1 and CDR2 are MNHEY and SVGAGI. The V and J ends lost 0 bases and 2 bases respectively, with 5 bases between them. The CDR3 sequence is 13 residues long. Here the CDR3 DNA reads TGTGCCAGCAGTTACTCTGGAGCCTACGAGCAGTACTTC. Amino acids: CASSYSGAYEQYF.

The chain links TRBV7-9 to TRBJ2-1; D is undetermined. The CDR3 length is 15 residues. Trimming cost V 5 bases and J 2 bases, with 13 bases left between them. The V gene's germline CDR1 is SEHNR and CDR2 FQNEAQ (reference sequence). Here the CDR3 DNA reads TGTGCCAGCAGCCTACGGCAGGTGACCTACAATGAGCAGTTCTTC. Its protein is CASSLRQVTYNEQFF.

The chain carries TRBV21-1 and TRBJ2-7; TRBD2, as called in the table, went unchecked against the DNA. TRBV21-1 is designated a pseudogene. CDR3 length equals 15 residues. As DNA, the CDR3 is TGTGCCAGCAGCTCCGAGGGCAAGGCTTCCTACGAGCAGTACTTC. It yields the protein CASSSEGKASYEQYF.

This chain joins TRBV7-8 and TRBJ1-2; tentative D call: TRBD1 (5 bases). The CDR3 is 16 residues long. V was cut by 2 bases and J by 8 bases, with 21 bases left in between. CDR1 is SGHVS and CDR2 is FQNEAQ in the germline V gene. Here the CDR3 reads CASSLQGGVRAIGYTF. For the CDR3, the DNA is TGTGCCAGCAGCTTACAGGGAGGGGTCAGGGCAATCGGCTACACCTTC.

The chain links TRBV11-3 to TRBJ2-3, with 8 bases fitting TRBD1. Germline CDR1 reads SGHNT; CDR2 reads YENEEA. The CDR3 runs 15 residues. The V segment lost 4 bases and the J segment 5 bases; nucleotides outside the gene matches: 8. The CDR3 spells CASSSRTGSRDTQYF. The DNA of the CDR3 is TGTGCCAGCAGCTCCCGGACAGGGTCGCGAGATACGCAGTATTTT.

The V call is TRBV9, the J call TRBJ2-2, with TRBD1 as a possible D gene (6 bases). The CDR3 has 15 amino acids. Trimming took off 7 bases at V and 1 base at J, with 14 bases between the two ends. Germline CDR1 is SGDLS and CDR2 is YYNGEE. This CDR3 reads CASGNVQGNTGELFF. The CDR3 nucleotides read TGTGCCAGCGGCAATGTACAGGGGAACACCGGGGAGCTGTTTTTT. The full variable domain, with the rest looked up from reference TRBV9 and TRBJ2-2, is DSGVTQTPKHLITATGQRVTLRCSPRSGDLSVYWYQQSLDQGLQFLIQYYNGEERAKGNILERFSAQQFPDLHSELNLSSLELGDSALYFCASGNVQGNTGELFFGEGSRLTVL.

The rearrangement links TRBV5-1 to TRBJ2-6; 8 bases match TRBD1. The CDR3 totals 16 residues. J gave up 2 bases and V 4 bases, and 5 bases lay outside the gene matches. Per the germline V gene, CDR1 is SGHRS and CDR2 is YFSETQ. CDR3 loop: CASSPGQVTGANVLTF. For the CDR3, the DNA is TGCGCCAGCAGCCCGGGACAGGTAACTGGGGCCAACGTCCTGACTTTC.